A selection of T cell receptor beta chains follows, all from one sample in a study of T cells in Graves' hyperthyroidism and ophthalmopathy. In TCRdb, the multiplex PCR reads were re-called with MiXCR into one record per CDR3 protein. The sample shows around 250,000 distinct CDR3 sequences, 13% to 15% of them seen only once. The specimen sequenced was blood. These receptors were taken from a woman in her 40s with Graves' hyperthyroidism that later progressed to Graves' ophthalmopathy. Both conserved end residues are part of each CDR3. D genes are given only for firm matches.

cdr3_length: 16
d_call: NA
v_call: TRBV6-2/TRBV6-3
cdr3_aa: CASSYLRNSGANVLTF

cdr3_length: 16
d_call: NA
v_call: TRBV6-1
cdr3_aa: CASSEAPTSSPYEQYF

cdr3_length: 15
d_call: NA
v_call: TRBV20-1
cdr3_aa: CSARDFPTVYNEQFF

cdr3_length: 14
d_call: NA
v_call: TRBV9
cdr3_aa: CASSPDPVSYEQYF

cdr3_length: 14
d_call: TRBD1
v_call: TRBV6-1
cdr3_aa: CASSSGGQNQPQHF

cdr3_length: 14
d_call: TRBD2
v_call: TRBV7-9
cdr3_aa: CASSLVSGIIEQYF

cdr3_length: 16
d_call: NA
v_call: TRBV7-6
cdr3_aa: CASSSRQRASSGELFF

cdr3_length: 12
d_call: TRBD1
v_call: TRBV29-1
cdr3_aa: CSAKTGASGYTF

cdr3_length: 12
d_call: TRBD2
v_call: TRBV6-1
cdr3_aa: CASSGTSYEQFF

cdr3_length: 16
d_call: TRBD1
v_call: TRBV18
cdr3_aa: CASSPRQGWDTGELFF

cdr3_length: 13
d_call: TRBD2
v_call: TRBV28
cdr3_aa: CASSRLAVYEQYF

cdr3_length: 15
d_call: NA
v_call: TRBV10-3
cdr3_aa: CAISESHSGANVLTF

cdr3_length: 15
d_call: NA
v_call: TRBV19
cdr3_aa: CASSTLRTEAYEQYF

cdr3_length: 14
d_call: NA
v_call: TRBV18
cdr3_aa: CASSLGPGEEKLFF

cdr3_length: 14
d_call: TRBD1
v_call: TRBV5-1
cdr3_aa: CASSFGQGREKLFF

cdr3_length: 16
d_call: NA
v_call: TRBV3-1
cdr3_aa: CASSQMGWRSYNEQFF

cdr3_length: 17
d_call: NA
v_call: TRBV9
cdr3_aa: CASSVEPGEGVYNEQFF

cdr3_length: 16
d_call: TRBD1
v_call: TRBV6-1
cdr3_aa: CASNSLDRGFNYGYTF